One sample yielded the 17 T cell receptor beta chains listed below, sequenced in a study of blood T cells in healthy people across ages. PCR was performed a second time for about 6 to 11 cycles using a sample-barcoded 5' primer and a J-beta primer mix. A single record per CDR3 protein comes from TCRdb applying MiXCR to the 5' RACE reads. This repertoire shows 700,000 to 950,000 distinct CDR3 sequences, approximately 43% found once; its top ten account for 20% to 25%. The sequenced sample was blood. These receptor sequences come from an older woman in good health.

The gene calls are TRBV3-1 and TRBJ2-7; D gene uncertain. CDR3 size: 16 residues. Trimming stripped 0 bases from V and 7 bases from J, with 19 bases between. Looked up from germline, CDR1 is LGHDT and CDR2 is YNNKEL (reference sequence). The CDR3 nucleotides are TGTGCCAGCAGCCAAGATCGGGCAAGCTCCTACAATGAGCAGTACTTC. Protein sequence: CASSQDRASSYNEQYF.

V is TRBV20-1 and J is TRBJ2-7; the D is unclear. Deletions cut 7 bases from V and 2 bases from J, with 18 bases between. From germline, CDR1 is DFQATT and CDR2 SNEGSKA (reference sequence). The CDR3 extends over 14 amino acids. The CDR3 nucleotides read TGCAGTGTCCCCTCCTACAGTGGAACCTACGAGCAGTACTTC. Amino acids: CSVPSYSGTYEQYF.

Ten or more counts support this clonotype. The chain employs TRBV29-1 and TRBJ2-1; 7 nucleotides align to TRBD1. CDR3 length equals 12 residues. The V segment lost 7 bases and the J segment 7 bases; nucleotides outside the gene matches: 7. From germline, CDR1 is SQVTM and CDR2 ANQGSEA. In DNA, the CDR3 is TGCAGCGCCGGACAGGCCGGTAATGAGCAGTTCTTC. This encodes CSAGQAGNEQFF.

This clonotype was seen only a few times. The chain joins TRBV20-1 to TRBJ2-1, with 11 bases matching TRBD2. Per the germline V gene, CDR1 is DFQATT and CDR2 is SNEGSKA (reference sequence). V shed 3 bases and J 10 bases; nucleotides not matched to a gene: 11. The CDR3 is 15 amino acids. CDR3 sequence (DNA): TGCAGTGCTAGCTACCTAGCGGGAGGAAACAGGGAGCAGTTCTTC. The encoded protein is CSASYLAGGNREQFF.

This clonotype showed up just a few times. This rearrangement joins TRBV7-3 to TRBJ2-7; 9 nucleotides match TRBD2. Trimming removed 4 bases from V and 3 bases from J; junction bases left unmatched: 7. CDR1 and CDR2 (germline): SGHTA, FQGTGA. The CDR3 totals 15 residues. This CDR3 is CASSSSSGKGYEQYF. The CDR3 DNA sequence: TGTGCCAGCAGCTCGTCTAGCGGGAAAGGCTACGAGCAGTACTTC.

The rearrangement links TRBV11-2 to TRBJ2-1, with D possibly TRBD2 on 5 matching bases. CDR1 SGHAT and CDR2 FQNNGV come from the germline V gene. The CDR3 loop spans 14 amino acids. The V end lost 4 bases, the J end lost 4 bases, and 11 bases lay between the germline ends. The CDR3 nucleotides read TGTGCCAGCAGCTCCCAGACTATTTACAATGAGCAGTTCTTC. It specifies CASSSQTIYNEQFF.

V usage is TRBV7-9 and J usage is TRBJ1-2; 7 bases fit TRBD1. Germline CDR1 SEHNR, CDR2 FQNEAQ (reference sequence). The CDR3 is 16 residues long. With 8 bases clipped from V and 3 bases from J, the junction kept 15 bases outside the gene matches. The CDR3 DNA is TGTGCCAGCCCGCTCCAAGACTTCCAGGGGGACTATGGCTACACCTTC. Translated, it gives CASPLQDFQGDYGYTF.

About this clonotype itself: A read error may explain this, as a much larger clone is one base away. The chain uses TRBV7-2 and TRBJ2-5, with D possibly being TRBD2 (5 bases). Germline V gene data show CDR1 as SGHTA and CDR2 as FQGNSA. V lost 5 bases and J 5 bases, leaving 21 bases between the germline ends. The CDR3 loop spans 16 amino acids. The CDR3 nucleotides read TGTGCCAGCAGCGACCGTAGCGAGAGGGCTTCCGAGACCCAGTACTTC. This gives the protein CASSDRSERASETQYF.

This clonotype came up a few times. A read error may explain this, as a much larger clone is one base away. This chain joins TRBV12-3 or TRBV12-4 and TRBJ2-7, with D maybe TRBD1 (6 bases). The CDR3 is 14 amino acids. Trimming removed 1 base at V and 2 bases at J, with 9 bases between. As DNA, the CDR3 is TGTGCCAGCAGTTTAGGACAGGTCACCTACGAGCAGTACTTC. Encoded protein: CASSLGQVTYEQYF.

The rearrangement uses TRBV11-2 and TRBJ2-5, with 7 nucleotides matching TRBD2. This CDR3 has 14 amino acids. V lost 4 bases, J lost 5 bases, and 7 bases stayed unmatched. Germline values: CDR1 SGHAT, CDR2 FQNNGV. CDR3 sequence (DNA): TGTGCCAGCAGCTCTTTGATCGGGGGGGAGACCCAGTACTTC. Its protein is CASSSLIGGETQYF. The complete variable domain, with remaining parts taken from reference TRBV11-2 and TRBJ2-5, reads EAGVAQSPRYKIIEKRQSVAFWCNPISGHATLYWYQQILGQGPKLLIQFQNNGVVDDSQLPKDRFSAERLKGVDSTLKIQPAKLEDSAVYLCASSSLIGGETQYFGPGTRLLVL.

DNA of the CDR3: TGCAGTGCTAGAACCGCTAACAATCAGCCCCAGCATTTT. Its translation is CSARTANNQPQHF. The chain employs TRBV20-1 and TRBJ1-5, with D hard to call. This CDR3 comprises 13 residues. V was pared by 2 bases and J by 3 bases, with 8 bases between. Per the germline V gene, CDR1 is DFQATT and CDR2 is SNEGSKA (reference sequence).

The table lists this clonotype with many counts. The V and J genes are TRBV29-1 and TRBJ1-2; 9 nucleotides align to TRBD1. The CDR3 sequence is 15 residues long. J lost 5 bases, V lost 1 base, and 8 bases had no gene match. Germline CDR1 SQVTM, CDR2 ANQGSEA. CDR3 residues: CSVEVNSGQGYGYTF. CDR3 bases: TGCAGCGTTGAAGTCAACTCCGGACAGGGGTATGGCTACACCTTC.

V and J are TRBV7-9 and TRBJ2-5; D is uncertain. Germline CDR1 SEHNR, CDR2 FQNEAQ (reference sequence). The CDR3 has 16 residues. The V gene lost 0 bases and the J gene lost 4 bases, with 15 bases spanning the gap. The CDR3 reads CASSLARVVGRETQYF. In nucleotides, the CDR3 is TGTGCCAGCAGCTTAGCGCGTGTGGTTGGTCGAGAGACCCAGTACTTC.

The chain uses TRBV24-1 and TRBJ1-2; the D is unclear. The germline V and J ends were trimmed by 2 bases and 4 bases, with 4 bases remaining between them. Germline loops: CDR1 KGHDR, CDR2 SFDVKD. This CDR3 has 12 amino acids. CDR3 protein: CATSDYAYGYTF. CDR3 bases: TGTGCCACCAGTGATTACGCCTATGGCTACACCTTC.

This chain uses TRBV5-1 with TRBJ2-4; unclear D gene. Germline values: CDR1 SGHRS, CDR2 YFSETQ. The V end was cut by 0 bases, the J end by 7 bases, with 11 bases between. The CDR3 consists of 14 residues. In DNA, the CDR3 is TGCGCCAGCAGCTTGGGAGGCGAGCTGAACATTCAGTACTTC. Its translation is CASSLGGELNIQYF.

The chain carries TRBV11-2 and TRBJ2-2; 10 bases are a match to TRBD2. Germline loops: CDR1 SGHAT, CDR2 FQNNGV. This CDR3 comprises 19 residues. V dropped 2 bases and J dropped 4; count of bases not matched to a gene: 13. For the CDR3, the DNA is TGTGCCAGCAGCTTAACTAGCGGGACCCAAGAAAAGTTCACCGGGGAGCTGTTTTTT. Translating it yields CASSLTSGTQEKFTGELFF.

The V and J genes are TRBV6-2 or TRBV6-3 and TRBJ2-4; 7 nucleotides line up with TRBD1. The better agreement between TRBJ2-7 and the DNA end casts doubt on the J call. CDR1 and CDR2 from the germline V gene are MNHEY and SVGEGT. The CDR3 runs to 15 residues. CDR3 DNA: TGTGCCAGCAGTTACTCGAAAAGGACAGGCTACGAGCAGTACTTC. Translating it yields CASSYSKRTGYEQYF.